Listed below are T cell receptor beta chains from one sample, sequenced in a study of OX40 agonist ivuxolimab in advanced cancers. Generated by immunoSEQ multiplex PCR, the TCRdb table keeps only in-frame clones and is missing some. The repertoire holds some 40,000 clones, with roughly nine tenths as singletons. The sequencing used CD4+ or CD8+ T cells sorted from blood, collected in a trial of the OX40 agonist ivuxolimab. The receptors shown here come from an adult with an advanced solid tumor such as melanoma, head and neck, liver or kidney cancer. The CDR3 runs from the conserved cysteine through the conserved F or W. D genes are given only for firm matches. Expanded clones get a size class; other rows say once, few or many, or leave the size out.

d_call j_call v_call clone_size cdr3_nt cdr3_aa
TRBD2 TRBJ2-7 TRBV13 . TGTGCCAGCGACACCCGCGAAAATAGAGCGGGATCCGGAAGGTACGAGCAGTACTTC CASDTRENRAGSGRYEQYF
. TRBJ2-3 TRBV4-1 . TGCGCCAGCAGCCAATACACCACAGATACGCAGTATTTT CASSQYTTDTQYF
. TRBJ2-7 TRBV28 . TGTGCCAGCAGTTTTTTGCCCCAGGGGAATGGCTATGAGCAGTACTTC CASSFLPQGNGYEQYF
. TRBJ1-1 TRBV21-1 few TGTGCCAGCAGCCTCTCCCTGAACACTGAAGCTTTCTTT CASSLSLNTEAFF
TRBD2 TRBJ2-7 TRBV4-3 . TGCGCCAGCAGCCGCGCCCAGGGACTAGTCTACGAGCAGTACTTC CASSRAQGLVYEQYF
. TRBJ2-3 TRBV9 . TGTGCCAGCAAGCCGGGACTTGTCACAGATACGCAGTATTTT CASKPGLVTDTQYF
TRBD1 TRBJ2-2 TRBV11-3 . TGTGCCAGCAGCTTGGACAGGGAAGTTCCCAAGGCCGGGGAGCTGTTTTTT CASSLDREVPKAGELFF
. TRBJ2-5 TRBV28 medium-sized TGTGCCAGCAGTTTCGACAGACAAGAGACCCAGTACTTC CASSFDRQETQYF
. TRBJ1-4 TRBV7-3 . TGTGCCAGCAGCTTAACGGGCAGTAATGAAAAACTGTTTTTT CASSLTGSNEKLFF
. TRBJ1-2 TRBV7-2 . TGTGCCAGCAGCTTAGTCGGAGGGCCCGTCTACACCTTC CASSLVGGPVYTF
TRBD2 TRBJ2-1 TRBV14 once TGTGCCAGCAGCCAAGGGACTAGCTCTTATAATGAGCAGTTCTTC CASSQGTSSYNEQFF
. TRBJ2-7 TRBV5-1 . TGCGCCAGCAGCTTAACACCAGGGACCCTCTACGAGCAGTACTTC CASSLTPGTLYEQYF
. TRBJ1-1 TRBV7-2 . TGTGCCAGCAGCTTAACGTTCATGGACACTGAAGCTTTCTTT CASSLTFMDTEAFF
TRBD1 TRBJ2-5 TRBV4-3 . TGCGCCAGCAGCCAGTACAGGGGGGTAACAGAGACCCAGTACTTC CASSQYRGVTETQYF
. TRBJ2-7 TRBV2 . TGTGCCAGCAGGACGGGAGAAAGTTGGAGGGAGCAGTACTTC CASRTGESWREQYF
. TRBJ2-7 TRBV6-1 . TGTGCCAGCAAGGAACAGGGACCCTACGAGCAGTACTTC CASKEQGPYEQYF
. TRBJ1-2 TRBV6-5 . TGTGCCAGCAGTTACTCGAGCGGCAACCTAAACTATGGCTACACCTTC CASSYSSGNLNYGYTF
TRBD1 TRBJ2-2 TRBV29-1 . TGCAGCGTTGAACAGGGGGCTAACACCGGGGAGCTGTTTTTT CSVEQGANTGELFF
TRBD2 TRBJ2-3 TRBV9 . TGTGCCAGCAGCCCCAACCGAGGGACTAGCGGCACAGATACGCAGTATTTT CASSPNRGTSGTDTQYF
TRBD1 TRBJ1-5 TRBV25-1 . TGTGCCAGCAAACTCCCGGGACAGGGGTTTATGGGCAATCAGCCCCAGCATTTT CASKLPGQGFMGNQPQHF
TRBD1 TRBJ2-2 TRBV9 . TGTGCCAGCAAGACAGGGGGCGACACCGGGGAGCTGTTTTTT CASKTGGDTGELFF
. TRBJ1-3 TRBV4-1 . TGCGCCAGCAGCCAACCAGGGGAGTCAAACACCATATATTTT CASSQPGESNTIYF
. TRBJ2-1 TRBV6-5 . TGTGCCAGCGCTCAGGGTTACAATGAGCAGTTCTTC CASAQGYNEQFF
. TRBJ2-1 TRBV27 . TGTGCCAGCAGTTTATCAGGGGAGCAGTTCTTC CASSLSGEQFF
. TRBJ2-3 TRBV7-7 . TGTGCTAGCAGCTTAGGTAGCACAGATACGCAGTATTTT CASSLGSTDTQYF
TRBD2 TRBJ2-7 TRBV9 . TGTGCCAGCAGCGTAAAGACTAGCGTCCTTTTAAACGAGCAGTACTTC CASSVKTSVLLNEQYF